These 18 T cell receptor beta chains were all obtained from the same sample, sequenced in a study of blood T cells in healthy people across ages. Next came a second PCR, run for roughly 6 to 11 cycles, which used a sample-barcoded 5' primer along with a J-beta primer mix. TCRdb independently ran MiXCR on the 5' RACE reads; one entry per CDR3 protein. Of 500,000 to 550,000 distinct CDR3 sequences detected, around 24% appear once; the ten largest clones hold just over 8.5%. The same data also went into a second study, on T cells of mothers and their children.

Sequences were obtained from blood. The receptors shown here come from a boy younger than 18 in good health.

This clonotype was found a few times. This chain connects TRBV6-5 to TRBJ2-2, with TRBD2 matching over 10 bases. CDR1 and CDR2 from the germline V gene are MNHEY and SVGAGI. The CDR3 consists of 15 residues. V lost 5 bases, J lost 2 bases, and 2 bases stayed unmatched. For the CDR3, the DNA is TGTGCCAGCAGTGCTAGCGGGAGCAACACCGGGGAGCTGTTTTTT. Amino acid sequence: CASSASGSNTGELFF.

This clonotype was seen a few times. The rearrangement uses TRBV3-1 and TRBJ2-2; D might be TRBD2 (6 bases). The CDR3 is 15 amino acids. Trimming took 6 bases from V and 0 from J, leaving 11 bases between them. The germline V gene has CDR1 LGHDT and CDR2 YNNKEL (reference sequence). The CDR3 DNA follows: TGTGCCAGCAGAAGTAGCGGATCGAACACCGGGGAGCTGTTTTTT. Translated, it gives CASRSSGSNTGELFF.

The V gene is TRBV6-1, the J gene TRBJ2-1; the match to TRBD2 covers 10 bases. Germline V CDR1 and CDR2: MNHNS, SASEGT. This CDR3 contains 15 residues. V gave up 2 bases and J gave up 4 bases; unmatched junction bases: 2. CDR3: CASSETSGAYNEQFF. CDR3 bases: TGTGCCAGCAGTGAAACTAGCGGGGCTTACAATGAGCAGTTCTTC.

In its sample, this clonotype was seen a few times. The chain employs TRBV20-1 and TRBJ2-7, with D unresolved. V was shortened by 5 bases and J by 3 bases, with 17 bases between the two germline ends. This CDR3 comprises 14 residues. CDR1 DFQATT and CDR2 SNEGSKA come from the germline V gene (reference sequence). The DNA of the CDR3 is TGCAGTGCTCACAGAACCCTAGTTGGCTACGAGCAGTACTTC. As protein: CSAHRTLVGYEQYF.

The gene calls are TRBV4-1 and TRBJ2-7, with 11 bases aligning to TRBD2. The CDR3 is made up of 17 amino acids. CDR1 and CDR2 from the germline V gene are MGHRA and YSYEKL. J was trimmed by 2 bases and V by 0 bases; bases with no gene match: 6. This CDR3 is CASSQETSGIDPYEQYF. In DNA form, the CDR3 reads TGCGCCAGCAGCCAAGAGACTAGCGGGATCGACCCCTACGAGCAGTACTTC.

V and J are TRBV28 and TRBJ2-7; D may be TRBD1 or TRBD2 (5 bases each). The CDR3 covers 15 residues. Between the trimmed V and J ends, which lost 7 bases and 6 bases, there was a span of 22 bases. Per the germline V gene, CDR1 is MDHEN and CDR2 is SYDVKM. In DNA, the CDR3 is TGTGCCAGCACCTATGAGGGCCAAGGGGCTGGCGAGCAGTACTTC. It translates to CASTYEGQGAGEQYF.

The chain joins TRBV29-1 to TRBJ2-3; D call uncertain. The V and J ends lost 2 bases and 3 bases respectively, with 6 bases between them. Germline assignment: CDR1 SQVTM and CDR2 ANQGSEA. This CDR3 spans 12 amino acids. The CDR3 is CSVELGTDTQYF. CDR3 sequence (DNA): TGCAGCGTTGAATTGGGGACAGATACGCAGTATTTT.

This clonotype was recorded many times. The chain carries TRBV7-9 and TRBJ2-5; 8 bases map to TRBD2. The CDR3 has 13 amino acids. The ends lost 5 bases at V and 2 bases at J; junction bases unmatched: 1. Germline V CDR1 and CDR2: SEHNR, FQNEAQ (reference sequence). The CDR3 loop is CASSTGGQETQYF. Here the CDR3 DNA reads TGTGCCAGCAGCACGGGAGGGCAAGAGACCCAGTACTTC. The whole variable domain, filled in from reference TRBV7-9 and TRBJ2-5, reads DTGVSQNPRHKITKRGQNVTFRCDPISEHNRLYWYRQTLGQGPEFLTYFQNEAQLEKSRLLSDRFSAERPKGSFSTLEIQRTEQGDSAMYLCASSTGGQETQYFGPGTRLLVL.

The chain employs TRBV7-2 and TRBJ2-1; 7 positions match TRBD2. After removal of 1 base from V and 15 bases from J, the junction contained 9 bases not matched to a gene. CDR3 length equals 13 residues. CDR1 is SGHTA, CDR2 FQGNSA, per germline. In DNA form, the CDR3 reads TGTGCCAGCAGCTTAGGCGGTTCGGCTAGCGGGTTCTTC. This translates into CASSLGGSASGFF.

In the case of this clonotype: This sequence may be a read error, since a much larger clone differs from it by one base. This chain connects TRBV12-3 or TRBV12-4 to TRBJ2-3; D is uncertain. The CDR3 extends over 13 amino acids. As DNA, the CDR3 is TGTGCCAGCAGTTTTTCCGGAACAGATACGCGGTATTTT. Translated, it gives CASSFSGTDTRYF.

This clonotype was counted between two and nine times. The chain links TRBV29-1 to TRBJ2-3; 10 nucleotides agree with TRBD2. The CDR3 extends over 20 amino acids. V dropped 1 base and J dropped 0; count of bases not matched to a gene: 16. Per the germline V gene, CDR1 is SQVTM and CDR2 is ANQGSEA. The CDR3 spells CSVEVGELAGRIQSTDTQYF. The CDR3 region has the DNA TGCAGCGTTGAAGTAGGCGAACTAGCGGGACGAATCCAGAGCACAGATACGCAGTATTTT.

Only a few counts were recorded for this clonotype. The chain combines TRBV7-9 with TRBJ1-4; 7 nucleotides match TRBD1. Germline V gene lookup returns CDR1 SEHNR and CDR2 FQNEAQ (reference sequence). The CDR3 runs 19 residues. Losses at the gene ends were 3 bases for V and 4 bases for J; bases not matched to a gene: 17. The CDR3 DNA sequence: TGTGCCAGCAGCTTTAGTAGGGCAAGGACAGGAGTTCTTAATGAAAAACTGTTTTTT. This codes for CASSFSRARTGVLNEKLFF. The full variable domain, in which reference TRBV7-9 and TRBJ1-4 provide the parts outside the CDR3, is DTGVSQNPRHKITKRGQNVTFRCDPISEHNRLYWYRQTLGQGPEFLTYFQNEAQLEKSRLLSDRFSAERPKGSFSTLEIQRTEQGDSAMYLCASSFSRARTGVLNEKLFFGSGTQLSVL.

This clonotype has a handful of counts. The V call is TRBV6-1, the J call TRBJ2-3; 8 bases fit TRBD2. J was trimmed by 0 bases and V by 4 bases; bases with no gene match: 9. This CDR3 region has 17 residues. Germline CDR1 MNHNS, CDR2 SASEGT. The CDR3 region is CASSAPREGVSTDTQYF. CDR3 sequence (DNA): TGTGCCAGCAGTGCACCCCGGGAGGGGGTAAGCACAGATACGCAGTATTTT.

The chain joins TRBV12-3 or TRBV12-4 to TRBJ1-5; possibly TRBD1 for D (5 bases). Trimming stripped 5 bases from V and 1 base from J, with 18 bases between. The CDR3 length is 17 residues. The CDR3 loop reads CASSGAAPDGSNQPQHF. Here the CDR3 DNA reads TGTGCCAGCAGTGGGGCCGCGCCCGACGGGAGCAATCAGCCCCAGCATTTT.

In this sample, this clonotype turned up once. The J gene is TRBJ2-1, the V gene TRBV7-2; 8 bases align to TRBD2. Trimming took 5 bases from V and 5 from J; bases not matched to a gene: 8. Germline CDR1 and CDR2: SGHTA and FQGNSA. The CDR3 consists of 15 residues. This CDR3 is CASSPGGALDNEQFF. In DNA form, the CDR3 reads TGTGCCAGCAGCCCCGGGGGGGCTCTTGACAATGAGCAGTTCTTC.

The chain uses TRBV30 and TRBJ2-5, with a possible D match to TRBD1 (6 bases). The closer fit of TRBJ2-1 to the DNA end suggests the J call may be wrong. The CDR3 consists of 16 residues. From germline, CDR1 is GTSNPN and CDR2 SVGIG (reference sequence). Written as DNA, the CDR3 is TGTGCCTGGAGTGTACTTCGCACGACAGGTTACAATGAGCAGTTCTTC. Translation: CAWSVLRTTGYNEQFF.

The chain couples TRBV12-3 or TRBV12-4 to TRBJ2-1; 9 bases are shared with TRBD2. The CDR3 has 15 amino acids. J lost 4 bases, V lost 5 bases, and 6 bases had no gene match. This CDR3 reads CASSMAGGPYNEQFF. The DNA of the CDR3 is TGTGCCAGCAGTATGGCGGGAGGGCCTTACAATGAGCAGTTCTTC.

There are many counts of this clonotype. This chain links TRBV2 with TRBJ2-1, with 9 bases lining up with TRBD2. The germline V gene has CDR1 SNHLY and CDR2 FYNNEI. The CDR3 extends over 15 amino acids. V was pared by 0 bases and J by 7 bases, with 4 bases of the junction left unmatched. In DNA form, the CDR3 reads TGTGCCAGCAGTGAAGCGTTAGCGGGAGTTAATGAGCAGTTCTTC. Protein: CASSEALAGVNEQFF.